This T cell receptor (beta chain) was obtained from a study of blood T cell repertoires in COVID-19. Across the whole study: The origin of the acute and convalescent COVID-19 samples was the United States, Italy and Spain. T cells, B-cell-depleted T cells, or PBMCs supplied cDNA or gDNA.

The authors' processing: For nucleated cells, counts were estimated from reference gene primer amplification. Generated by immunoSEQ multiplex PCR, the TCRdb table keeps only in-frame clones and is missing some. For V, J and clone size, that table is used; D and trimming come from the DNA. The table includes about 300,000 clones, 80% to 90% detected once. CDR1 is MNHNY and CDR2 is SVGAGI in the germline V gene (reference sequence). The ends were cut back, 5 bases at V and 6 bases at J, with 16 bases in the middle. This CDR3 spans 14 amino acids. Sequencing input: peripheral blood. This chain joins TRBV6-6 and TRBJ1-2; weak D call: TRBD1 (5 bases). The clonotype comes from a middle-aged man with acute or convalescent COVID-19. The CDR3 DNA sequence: TGTGCCAGCAGTGCCCTCCCAGGGATAAATGGCTACACCTTC. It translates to CASSALPGINGYTF.